This TCR beta chain came from a study of blood T cell repertoires in COVID-19 (dated by TCRdb to 2018 to 2021). Regarding the study in general: Samples covering the acute and convalescent phases of COVID-19 were provided by collaborators in the United States, Italy and Spain. The prospective study material was composed of cDNA or gDNA derived from T cells, B-cell-depleted T cells, or PBMCs. Subjects who had been exposed to COVID-19, were actively infected with it, or had recovered from it provided the deeply sampled blood TCRbeta repertoires that made up the dataset. A freely available public database, intended as a resource for researchers studying the immune response to SARS-CoV-2, is where the repertoires were released. Samples were obtained from the ongoing ImmuneRACE study (first 160 participants) and from some 1,200 subjects provided by 6 global collaborators. The sample metadata nearly always contained a de-identified subject ID, COVID-19 status, age in years and sex. Where available, HLA class I and class II types were taken from metadata supplied by the sample provider and were not determined by assay-based typing. Study-level results and caveats: How much clinical and demographic metadata was included differed by source and by participant, and the metadata was provided uncurated.

The immunoSEQ Assay, a bias-controlled multiplex PCR, was used to amplify TCRbeta CDR3 regions from genomic DNA. Per the authors' processing: Nucleated cell counts per sample were estimated from amplification of reference gene primers within the assay. To quantify the absolute abundance of each unique TCRbeta CDR3 rearrangement, sequence reads were collapsed and filtered. For each sample, productive Simpson clonality was calculated as the square root of Simpson's diversity index over productive rearrangements. TCRdb took over this immuneACCESS table, retaining in-frame rearrangements with V and J assigned. Such tables are incomplete; in checked studies, under half of the missing clones stem from an unresolved V gene, and the remainder is unexplained. That table gives V, J and clone size, and the DNA gave D and trimming. Across this sample there are around 250,000 clones, with 70% to 90% seen only once. The top ten clonotypes cover around 4.5% of the sample.

Another Seattle source contributed samples from volunteer blood donors who had recovered from COVID-19. The collaborating institutions used their own protocols to collect whole blood in K2EDTA tubes. For TCRbeta analysis, collaborator samples were shipped as frozen whole blood, as isolated PBMCs, or as DNA extracted from either sample type. From the cysteine up to the phenylalanine, the CDR3 has a length of 16 residues. Here the CDR3 DNA is all that survives: 48 bases in frame from base 1. V was cut back by 1 base and J by 3 bases, leaving a gap of 15 bases between them. The germline V gene (reference sequence) provides CDR1 LNHDA and CDR2 SQIVND. About this clone itself: Its antigen target is currently unknown. Per-base quality was not reported, and no clone a single base away is much larger than it.

The source is a man between 60 and 75 years old who had recovered from COVID-19. The chain is made from TRBV19 and TRBJ1-2, and perhaps TRBD1 as D gene, on 5 matching bases. Sequencing input: peripheral blood. The CDR3 reads as follows: CASSIAPGVLDYGYTF. The bases are TGTGCCAGTAGTATAGCCCCGGGGGTCCTGGACTATGGCTACACCTTC.